This TCR beta chain was observed in a study of CD8 T cells in ankylosing spondylitis. Trimming left V 5 bases short and J 3 bases short, with 10 bases between. The CDR3 runs 14 residues. The germline gives CDR1 LNHDA, CDR2 SQIVND (reference sequence). Quantitative molecular-barcoded 5'-RACE generated the TCR beta libraries. TCRdb called the 5' RACE reads again in MiXCR, with one record for every CDR3 protein. The sample contains approximately 550,000 distinct CDR3 sequences, approximately 12% of which appear only once. Study results and limitations: Reported data indicate significant enrichment of disease-linked clones within matched ankylosing spondylitis synovial fluid. Blood from ankylosing spondylitis patients appeared to carry a characteristic roughly eight-variant TCR beta motif. The disease-linked clones had a CD8+ phenotype and low blood frequencies.

This clonotype was seen a few times. Its antigen is not identified. The sequence derives from a male donor with ankylosing spondylitis. Sequencing was done on a sample of blood, either unsorted or a sorted T cell fraction (not recorded which). V usage is TRBV19 and J usage is TRBJ2-2; D gene uncertain. The CDR3, as DNA: TGTGCCAGTAGTCCGTGGGTGGACACCGGGGAGCTGTTTTTT. It is translated as CASSPWVDTGELFF.